What follows describes a single T cell receptor beta chain. Its specificity is unknown. The data originate from a study of early T cells in non-severe SARS-CoV-2 infection. Overall study context: Sequenced bulk RNA came from whole blood that was unsorted, and chains were unpaired. Study conclusions and caveats: The study's VDJdb matching favored anti-spike CD8 responses and missed private and CD4 specificities.

Researchers tagged individual cDNA molecules with unique molecular identifiers. TCRdb reprocessed the 5' RACE reads via MiXCR and lists one record per CDR3 protein. The data contain about 56,000 distinct CDR3 sequences, roughly 16% of them singletons. The CDR3 has 13 residues. The V end lost 8 bases, the J end lost 2 bases, and 10 bases lay between the germline ends. Germline CDR1 reads MNHEY; CDR2 reads SMNVEV (reference sequence). This material consisted of whole blood, taken at baseline. This chain links TRBV27 with TRBJ1-5; D remains unclear. The TCR originated in an adult who was a healthcare worker with PCR-confirmed SARS-CoV-2 infection or an uninfected control (not recorded which). For the CDR3, the DNA is TGTGCCAGCCGCGCGAGAGGCAATCAGCCCCAGCATTTT. Protein sequence: CASRARGNQPQHF.